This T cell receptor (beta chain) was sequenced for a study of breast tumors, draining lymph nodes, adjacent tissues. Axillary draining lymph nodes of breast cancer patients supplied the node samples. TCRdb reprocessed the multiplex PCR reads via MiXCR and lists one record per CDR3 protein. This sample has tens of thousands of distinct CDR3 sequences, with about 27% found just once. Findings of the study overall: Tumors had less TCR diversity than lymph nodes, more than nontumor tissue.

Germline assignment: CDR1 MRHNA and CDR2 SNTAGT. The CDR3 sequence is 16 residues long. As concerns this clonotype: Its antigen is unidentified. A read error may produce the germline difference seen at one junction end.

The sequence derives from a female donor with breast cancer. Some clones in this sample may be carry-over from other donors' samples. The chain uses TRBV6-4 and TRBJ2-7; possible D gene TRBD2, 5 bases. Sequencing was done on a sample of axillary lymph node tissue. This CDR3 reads CASSDRKVVAGGEQHF. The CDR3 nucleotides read TGTGCCAGCAGTGACCGTAAGGTAGTAGCAGGAGGCGAGCAGCACTTC.